This TCR beta chain was identified in a study of preoperative IRX-2 immunotherapy in early breast cancer (dated by TCRdb to 2018 to 2020). As regards this clone: It has no known antigen specificity. It has no much larger one-base neighbor in the sample; base qualities were not kept.

CDR1 and CDR2 were assigned from the germline V gene as MDHEN and SYDVKM. Cut back by 4 bases and 5 bases, the V and J ends lie 6 bases apart. Inclusive of the bounding cysteine and phenylalanine, the CDR3 is 12 residues long. The kept DNA is CDR3 alone, 36 bases in frame from the first base. Library preparation employed the immunoSEQ multiplex PCR assay. In TCRdb, the immuneACCESS table is reduced to in-frame sequences with V and J assigned. These tables do not hold every clone; where another copy was compared, an unresolved V gene accounts for under half, and the others remain unexplained. For this sample there are under 35,000 clones; 82% appear just once. The top ten clones comprise roughly 3.1% of the sample. The intended sense of this specimen's treatment or condition label: preoperative locoregional IRX-2 cytokine immunotherapy. The samples were obtained from a phase Ib study in which preoperative, locoregional IRX-2 cytokine immunotherapy intended to prime immune responses was tested. Patients with early-stage breast cancer who were given IRX-2 before surgery served as donors.

This sequence uses TRBV28 and TRBJ1-5, with an unclear D gene assignment. This specimen was acquired from a patient treated with IRX-2 immunotherapy. The sequence derives from a human donor with breast cancer. The nucleotides read TGTGCCAGCAGTTATACCTATCAGCCCCAGCATTTT. Translated, this is CASSYTYQPQHF.